The present T cell receptor beta chain was sequenced within a study of shared clonotypes between healthy human individuals. Trimming removed 4 bases from V and 4 bases from J, with 8 bases in between. The CDR3 contains 12 residues. Germline assignment: CDR1 SGDLS and CDR2 YYNGEE. Sequenced by immunoSEQ multiplex PCR; TCRdb stores in-frame clones only, minus some. Seen here are about 1,900,000 clones, less than 95% observed once, and the top ten hold under 1.5%. As defined, naive CD8 cells were CD45RO-negative and positively selected for CCR7, with terminally differentiated effector memory CD45RA+ cells excluded.

The rearrangement links TRBV9 to TRBJ1-1, with D maybe TRBD1 (5 bases). The sequence was obtained from a man aged 18 to 29 in good health. Sequencing was performed on naive CD8+ T cells sorted from blood. The CDR3 region has the DNA TGTGCCAGCAGCAGGGGTTCCACTGAAGCTTTCTTT. Its protein product is CASSRGSTEAFF.